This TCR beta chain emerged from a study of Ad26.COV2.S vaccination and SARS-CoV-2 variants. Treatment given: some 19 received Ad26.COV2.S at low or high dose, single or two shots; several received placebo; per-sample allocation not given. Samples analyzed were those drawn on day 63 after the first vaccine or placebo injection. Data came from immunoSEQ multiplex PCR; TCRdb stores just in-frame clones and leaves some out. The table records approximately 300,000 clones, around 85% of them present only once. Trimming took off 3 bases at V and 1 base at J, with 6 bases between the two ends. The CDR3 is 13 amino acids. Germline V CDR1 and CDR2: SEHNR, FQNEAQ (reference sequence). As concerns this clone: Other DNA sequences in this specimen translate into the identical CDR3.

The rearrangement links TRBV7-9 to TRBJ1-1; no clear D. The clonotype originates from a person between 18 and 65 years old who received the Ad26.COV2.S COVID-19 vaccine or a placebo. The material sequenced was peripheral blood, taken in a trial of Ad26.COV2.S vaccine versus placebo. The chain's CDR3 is CASSLGTNTEAFF. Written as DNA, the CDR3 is TGTGCCAGCAGCTTGGGTACGAACACTGAAGCTTTCTTT.